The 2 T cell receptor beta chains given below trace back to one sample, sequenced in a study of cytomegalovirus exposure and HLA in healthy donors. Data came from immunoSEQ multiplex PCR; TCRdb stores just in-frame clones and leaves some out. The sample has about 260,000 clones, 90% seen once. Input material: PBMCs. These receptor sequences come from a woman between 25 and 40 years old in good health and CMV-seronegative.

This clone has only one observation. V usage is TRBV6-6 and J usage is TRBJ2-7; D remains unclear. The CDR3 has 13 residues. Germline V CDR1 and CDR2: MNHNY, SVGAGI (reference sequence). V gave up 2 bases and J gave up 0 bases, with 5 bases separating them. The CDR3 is CASSYQTSYEQYF. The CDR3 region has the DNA TGTGCCAGCAGTTACCAAACCTCCTACGAGCAGTACTTC.

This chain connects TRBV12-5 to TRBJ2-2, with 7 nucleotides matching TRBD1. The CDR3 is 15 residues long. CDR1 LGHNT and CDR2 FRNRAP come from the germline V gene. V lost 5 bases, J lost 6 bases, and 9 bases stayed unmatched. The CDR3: CASGTTNQGAGELFF. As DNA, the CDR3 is TGTGCTAGTGGTACCACGAACCAGGGGGCCGGGGAGCTGTTTTTT.